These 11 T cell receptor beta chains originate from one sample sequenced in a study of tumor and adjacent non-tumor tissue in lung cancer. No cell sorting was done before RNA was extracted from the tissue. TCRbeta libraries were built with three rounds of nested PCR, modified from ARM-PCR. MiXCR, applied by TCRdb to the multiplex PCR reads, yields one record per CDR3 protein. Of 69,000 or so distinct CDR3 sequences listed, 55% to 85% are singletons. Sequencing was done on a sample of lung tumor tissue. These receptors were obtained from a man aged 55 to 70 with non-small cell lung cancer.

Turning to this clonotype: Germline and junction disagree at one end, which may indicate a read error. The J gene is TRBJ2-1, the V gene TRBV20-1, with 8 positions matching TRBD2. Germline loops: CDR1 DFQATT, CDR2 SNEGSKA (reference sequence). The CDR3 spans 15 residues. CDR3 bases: TGCAGTGCTATGGTTAGCGGGAATGGCTACACTGAGCAGTTCTTC. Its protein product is CSAMVSGNGYTEQFF.

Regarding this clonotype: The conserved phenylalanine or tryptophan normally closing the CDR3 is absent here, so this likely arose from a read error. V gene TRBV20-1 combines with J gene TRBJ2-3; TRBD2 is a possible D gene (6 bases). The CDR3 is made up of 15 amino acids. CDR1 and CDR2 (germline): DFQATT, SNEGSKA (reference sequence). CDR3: CSVRDWGLLTDTQYL. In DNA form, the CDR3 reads TGCAGTGTTAGAGATTGGGGACTCCTTACAGATACGCAGTATCTT.

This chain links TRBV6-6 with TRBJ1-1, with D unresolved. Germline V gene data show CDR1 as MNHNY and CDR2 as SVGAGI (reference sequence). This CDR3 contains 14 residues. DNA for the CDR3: TGTGTAAACAGTAAGCCGGCCCTGAACACTGAAGCTTTCTTT. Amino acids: CVNSKPALNTEAFF.

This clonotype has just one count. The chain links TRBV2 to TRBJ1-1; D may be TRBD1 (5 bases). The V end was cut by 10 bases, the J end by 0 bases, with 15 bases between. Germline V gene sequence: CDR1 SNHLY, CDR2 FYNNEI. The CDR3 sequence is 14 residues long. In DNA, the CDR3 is TGTGCCATTAGACGGGGCTCCTTGAACACTGAAGCTTTCTTT. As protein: CAIRRGSLNTEAFF. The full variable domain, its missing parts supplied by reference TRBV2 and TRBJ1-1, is EPEVTQTPSHQVTQMGQEVILRCVPISNHLYFYWYRQILGQKVEFLVSFYNNEISEKSEIFDDQFSVERPDGSNFTLKIRSTKLEDSAMYFCAIRRGSLNTEAFFGQGTRLTVV.

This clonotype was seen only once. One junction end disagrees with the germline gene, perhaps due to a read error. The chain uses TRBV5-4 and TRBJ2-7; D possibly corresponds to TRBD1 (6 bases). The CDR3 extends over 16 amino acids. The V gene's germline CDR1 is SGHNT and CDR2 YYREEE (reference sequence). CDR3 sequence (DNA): TGTGTCAGCAACCGGGCCGGTCAGGGGATCACCTACGAGCAGTACTTC. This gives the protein CVSNRAGQGITYEQYF.

This CDR3 reads CANMPGPGVRMQYF. The CDR3 DNA sequence: TGTGCCAACATGCCAGGACCAGGGGTAAGGATGCAGTACTTC. The V gene is TRBV6-6, the J gene TRBJ2-7; possible D gene TRBD1, 6 bases. Germline loops: CDR1 MNHNY, CDR2 SVGAGI (reference sequence). This CDR3 has 14 residues. The V end was cut by 10 bases, the J end by 9 bases, with 25 bases between.

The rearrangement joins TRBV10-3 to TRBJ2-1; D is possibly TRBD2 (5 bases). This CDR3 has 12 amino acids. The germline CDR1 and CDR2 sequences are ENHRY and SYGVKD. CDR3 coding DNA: TGTGAAATCGCGAGCGGCTACAATGAGCAGTTCTTC. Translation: CEIASGYNEQFF.

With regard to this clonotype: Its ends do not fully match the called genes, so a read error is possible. The DNA of the CDR3 is TGCAGTGCCAGAGACGTACAGACCTACGAGCAGTACTTT. Protein product: CSARDVQTYEQYF. The chain recombines TRBV20-1 with TRBJ2-7; D remains unclear. CDR3 length equals 13 residues. Per the germline V gene, CDR1 is DFQATT and CDR2 is SNEGSKA (reference sequence).

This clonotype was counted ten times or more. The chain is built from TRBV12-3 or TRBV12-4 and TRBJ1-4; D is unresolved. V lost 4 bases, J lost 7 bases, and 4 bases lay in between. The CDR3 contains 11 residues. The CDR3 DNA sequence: TGTGCCAGCAGTTCGGGTGAAAAACTGTTTTTT. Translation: CASSSGEKLFF.

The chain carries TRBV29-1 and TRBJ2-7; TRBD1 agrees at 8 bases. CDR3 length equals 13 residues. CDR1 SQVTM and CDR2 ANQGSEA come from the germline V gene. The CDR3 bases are TGCCACGTTTTCGGGACAGGCGCCTACGAGCAGTACTTC. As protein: CHVFGTGAYEQYF.

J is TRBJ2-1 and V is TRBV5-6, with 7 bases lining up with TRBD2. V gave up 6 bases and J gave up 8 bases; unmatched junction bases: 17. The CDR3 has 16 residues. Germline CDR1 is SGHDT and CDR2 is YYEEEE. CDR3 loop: CASTSTGTTRDDEQFF. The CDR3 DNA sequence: TGTGCCAGCACCTCGACCGGGACTACGAGAGACGATGAGCAGTTCTTC.